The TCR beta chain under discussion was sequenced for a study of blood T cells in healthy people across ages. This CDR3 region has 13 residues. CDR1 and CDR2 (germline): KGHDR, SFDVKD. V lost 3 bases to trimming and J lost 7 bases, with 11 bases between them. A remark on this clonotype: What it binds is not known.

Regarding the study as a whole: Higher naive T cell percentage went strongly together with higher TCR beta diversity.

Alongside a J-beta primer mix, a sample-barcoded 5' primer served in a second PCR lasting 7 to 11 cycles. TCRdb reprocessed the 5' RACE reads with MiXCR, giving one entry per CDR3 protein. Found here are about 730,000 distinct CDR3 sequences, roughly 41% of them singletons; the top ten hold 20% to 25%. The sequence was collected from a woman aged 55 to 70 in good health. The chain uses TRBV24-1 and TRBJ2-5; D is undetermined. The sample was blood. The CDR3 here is CATSDGSRGTQYF. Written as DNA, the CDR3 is TGTGCCACCAGTGATGGCTCTAGAGGGACCCAGTACTTC.